This record concerns one T cell receptor beta chain sequence. The antigen remains undetermined. This sample stems from a study of a mutant IDH1 vaccine in newly diagnosed glioma. Study context: Vaccines began 4-6 weeks after radiotherapy alone, or with temozolomide cycles. Patients were pretreated with radiotherapy, temozolomide, or both, mostly both.

The assay was immunoSEQ multiplex PCR, and TCRdb's table has in-frame clones only and misses some. The data hold tens of thousands of clones, with about 81% observed a single time. General study points: Pseudoprogression seemed unrelated to changes in top peripheral T cell clonotypes.

This CDR3 spans 14 amino acids. V shed 4 bases and J shed 1 base, with 5 bases lying between them. The germline V gene encodes CDR1 MRHNA and CDR2 SNTAGT. Time point reported: week 47, end of study. It was 300 ug of mutant IDH1 20-mer peptide that made up each vaccine dose, given with topical imiquimod. Vaccinations, eight in total, occurred in weeks 1, 3, 5, 7, 11, 15, 19, 23. Sequencing used PBMCs, obtained from a glioma patient whose treatment included an IDH1 peptide vaccine. The origin of this receptor is a man between 40 and 49 years old with glioma. This rearrangement joins TRBV6-4 to TRBJ2-6; no firm D call. The chain's CDR3 is CASSGGSGANVLTF. As DNA, the CDR3 is TGTGCCAGCAGTGGGGGATCTGGGGCCAACGTCCTGACTTTC.